This TCR beta chain was captured by sequencing in a study of OX40 agonist ivuxolimab in advanced cancers. Study as a whole: Patients were treated with ivuxolimab, an agonistic anti-OX40 (CD134) antibody. Hepatocellular carcinoma, melanoma, renal cell or head and neck cancer was diagnosed in the dose-escalation patients. Having had anti-PD-1, anti-PD-L1 or anti-CTLA-4 therapy before was allowed, and roughly 40% had some.

Comments on this clone: What it binds is not known.

Sequencing was performed with immunoSEQ multiplex PCR; in TCRdb, only in-frame clones are kept and a portion is missing. Among roughly 25,000 clones listed, roughly 71% were seen once. The V gene's germline CDR1 is SGDLS and CDR2 YYNGEE. The V end lost 4 bases, the J end lost 6 bases, and 11 bases lay between the germline ends. The CDR3 spans 13 residues. Study observations and caveats: Blood T cells, both CD4+ and CD8+, expanded clonally by week 6 at 0.1 to 3.0 mg/kg.

Sequences were derived from CD4+ or CD8+ T cells sorted from blood, sampled in a trial of the OX40 agonist ivuxolimab. The receptor was derived from an adult with an advanced solid tumor such as melanoma, head and neck, liver or kidney cancer. This rearrangement joins TRBV9 to TRBJ2-1; D is ambiguous. The DNA of the CDR3 is TGTGCCAGCAGCCTCATGGGGTCCAATGAGCAGTTCTTC. This codes for CASSLMGSNEQFF.